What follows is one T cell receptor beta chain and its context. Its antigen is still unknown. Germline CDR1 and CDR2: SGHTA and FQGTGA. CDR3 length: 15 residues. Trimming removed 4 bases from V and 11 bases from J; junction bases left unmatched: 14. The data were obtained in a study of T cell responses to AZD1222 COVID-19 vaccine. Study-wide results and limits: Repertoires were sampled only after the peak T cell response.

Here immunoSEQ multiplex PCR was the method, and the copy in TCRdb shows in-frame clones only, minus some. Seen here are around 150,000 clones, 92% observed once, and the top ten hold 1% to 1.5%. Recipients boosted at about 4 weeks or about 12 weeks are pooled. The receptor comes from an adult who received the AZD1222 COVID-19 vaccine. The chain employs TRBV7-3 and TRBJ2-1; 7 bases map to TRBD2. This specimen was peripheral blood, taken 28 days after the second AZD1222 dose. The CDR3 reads CASSSPGLADGKQFF. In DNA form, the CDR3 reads TGTGCCAGCAGCTCCCCGGGGCTAGCGGACGGAAAGCAGTTCTTC.